The entry below gives a single TCR beta chain sequence along with its context. The sample is drawn from a study of CDR3 diversity in severe acne. TCRdb re-analysed the PCR reads in MiXCR, keeping a single row per CDR3 protein. Of about 90,000 distinct CDR3 sequences in the sample, 45% to 50% were seen once. This CDR3 comprises 15 residues. The V gene's germline CDR1 is ENHRY and CDR2 SYGVKD. V trimming: 2 bases; J trimming: 7 bases; junction bases outside the gene matches: 6. Specimen: blood. V usage is TRBV10-3 and J usage is TRBJ2-7; 12 nucleotides align to TRBD2. The TCR was taken from a male donor in good health, serving as a control. Here the CDR3 DNA reads TGTGCCATCAGTGAGCCCGGGACTAGCGGGTGGGAGCAGTACTTC. Translation: CAISEPGTSGWEQYF.